This T cell receptor beta chain stems from a study of CD8+ T cells in alopecia areata. For this clone: What it binds is not known. Distinct nucleotide sequences in the sample also encode this CDR3.

Overall study findings and caveats: TCR sharing was clearer in mice than between patients, perhaps partly owing to patient HLA diversity. Alopecia totalis/universalis scalp especially showed more expanded CD8+ clones than normal scalp.

CD4+ and CD8+ T cells were sorted from PBMCs. Germline CDR1 KGHSH, CDR2 LQKENI. V shed 6 bases, J shed 5 bases, and the junction held 6 bases outside the gene matches. There are 13 residues in the CDR3. Extracted RNA was reverse transcribed into cDNA, the sequencing template. Repertoires were generated with immunoSEQ multiplex PCR, while TCRdb's copy carries only in-frame clones and drops some. The repertoire holds roughly 250,000 clones, with approximately 61% as singletons. The rearrangement joins TRBV18 to TRBJ1-2, with 7 bases identical to TRBD1. The sequence derives from a human donor with alopecia areata. The specimen comprised CD4+ T cells sorted from blood, sampled at week 0. The CDR3 spells CASSPGTDYGYTF. The CDR3 bases are TGTGCCAGCTCGCCTGGGACAGATTATGGCTACACCTTC.